This T cell receptor beta chain was sequenced for a study of post-analysis software for immune sequencing data. Unique molecular identifiers featured in each of the TCR beta cDNA libraries. One entry per CDR3 protein results from TCRdb running MiXCR on the PCR reads. The table records fewer than 700,000 distinct CDR3 sequences, roughly 45% of them present only once. This CDR3 contains 12 residues. V shed 0 bases and J 14 bases; nucleotides not matched to a gene: 4. CDR1 is ENHRY, CDR2 SYGVKD, per germline. Regarding this clonotype: The antigen remains undetermined.

Study-level results: Relative to controls, patients with multiple sclerosis showed significantly lower normalized Chao1 diversity. F measure clustering grouped samples strongly by preparation batch. Five or six TRBV segments (TRBV5-6, TRBV5-1 and TRBV20-1 among them) occurred more frequently in patients than in controls.

The receptor comes from a girl aged 5-17 years with multiple sclerosis. Input material: blood. The chain recombines TRBV10-3 with TRBJ2-3; 8 bases are shared with TRBD2. In nucleotides, the CDR3 is TGTGCCATCAGTGAGTCCCGGGAGGGCCTGTATTTT. Residues: CAISESREGLYF.